This T cell receptor (beta chain) was identified during a study of blood T cell repertoires in COVID-19. The data were produced by immunoSEQ multiplex PCR, yet TCRdb's version contains in-frame clones alone and is incomplete. The profile shows 60,000 or so clones, nearly 80% of them singletons. This sequence originates from a human donor in a cohort sampled during active COVID-19. Source material: peripheral blood.

CDR3 nucleotide sequence: TGCGCCAGCAGCTCAACCCAGTACACAGATACGCAGTATTTT. It translates to CASSSTQYTDTQYF. The chain uses TRBV5-1 and TRBJ2-3; the D is unclear. Germline V gene sequence: CDR1 SGHRS, CDR2 YFSETQ. Trimming removed 3 bases from V and 2 bases from J, with 10 bases in between. The CDR3 length is 14 residues.